The 2 T cell receptor beta chains below come from one sample, sequenced in a study of T cell repertoires in cytomegalovirus infection (dated by TCRdb to the late 2010s). Sequencing took place on an Illumina HiSeq 1500. TCRdb's own reprocessing of the public reads used fastp at Q25 and MiXCR and kept productive beta chains. Here each entry gathers all rows of one CDR3 protein and keeps the most common genes and DNA. In all, the sample holds fewer than 550,000 distinct CDR3 sequences, and approximately 25% of those were seen once. Of the sample, about 13% falls within the top ten clones. The sample consisted of PBMCs. The source of these receptors is a human donor in good health (CMV status not recorded). Some clones in this sample may be carry-over from other donors' samples.

This sequence joins TRBV6-5 and TRBJ1-1; 8 bases match TRBD1. Germline loops: CDR1 MNHEY, CDR2 SVGAGI. The ends lost 4 bases at V and 2 bases at J; junction bases unmatched: 9. This CDR3 has 16 amino acids. Here the CDR3 reads CASSWVPTGANTEAFF. CDR3 coding DNA: TGTGCCAGCAGTTGGGTCCCGACAGGGGCAAACACTGAAGCTTTCTTT.

The rearrangement uses TRBV24-1 and TRBJ2-1; D gene ambiguous. V gave up 5 bases and J gave up 0 bases, with 13 bases separating them. Germline V gives CDR1 KGHDR, CDR2 SFDVKD. CDR3 length: 16 residues. The CDR3 DNA sequence: TGTGCCACCAGTGGGGCAGGAGCCAACTCCTACAATGAGCAGTTCTTC. This sequence encodes CATSGAGANSYNEQFF.